One sample yielded the 7 T cell receptor beta chains listed below, sequenced in a study of T-cell reconstitution after alpha-beta-depleted transplantation in children. Unique molecular identifiers were used to barcode this TCRbeta library. TCRdb independently ran MiXCR on the PCR reads; one entry per CDR3 protein. The sample lists approximately 400,000 distinct CDR3 sequences, around 9.9% occurring once. The sample here was PBMCs from the stem cell graft donor, taken from the stem cell graft. Receptor source: a human donor who donated a stem cell graft to a child with acute myeloid leukemia.

This clonotype was observed many times. The chain has TRBV27 and TRBJ2-2; D gene uncertain. With 0 bases removed from V and 5 bases from J, the gap between germline ends came to 7 bases. There are 14 residues in the CDR3. Germline V gene lookup returns CDR1 MNHEY and CDR2 SMNVEV (reference sequence). The CDR3 reads CASSLSGGTGELFF. In DNA, the CDR3 is TGTGCCAGCAGTTTATCAGGTGGGACCGGGGAGCTGTTTTTT.

This clonotype was counted many times. This chain links TRBV29-1 with TRBJ1-5; no definite D call. CDR1 is SQVTM, CDR2 ANQGSEA, per germline. V lost 2 bases and J 0 bases, leaving 14 bases between the germline ends. This CDR3 comprises 16 residues. The CDR3: CSVENPEPYSNQPQHF. CDR3 nucleotide sequence: TGCAGCGTTGAAAACCCGGAGCCTTATAGCAATCAGCCCCAGCATTTT. The complete variable domain, with remaining parts taken from reference TRBV29-1 and TRBJ1-5, reads SAVISQKPSRDICQRGTSLTIQCQVDSQVTMMFWYRQQPGQSLTLIATANQGSEATYESGFVIDKFPISRPNLTFSTLTVSNMSPEDSSIYLCSVENPEPYSNQPQHFGDGTRLSIL.

In this sample, this clonotype turned up a few times. The chain joins TRBV5-6 to TRBJ1-4; no clear D. The V end lost 0 bases, the J end lost 8 bases, and 5 bases lay between the germline ends. Looked up from germline, CDR1 is SGHDT and CDR2 is YYEEEE. The CDR3 is 12 residues long. The CDR3 reads CASSLVSEKLFF. DNA for the CDR3: TGTGCCAGCAGCTTGGTATCCGAAAAACTGTTTTTT.

This clonotype was counted between two and nine times. The rearrangement uses TRBV9 and TRBJ2-2; no clear D. The CDR3 consists of 14 residues. The germline gives CDR1 SGDLS, CDR2 YYNGEE. The germline V and J ends were trimmed by 3 bases and 2 bases, with 8 bases remaining between them. CDR3 sequence reads: CASSALENTGELFF. Here the CDR3 DNA reads TGTGCCAGCAGCGCCCTAGAAAACACCGGGGAGCTGTTTTTT.

This chain joins TRBV11-2 and TRBJ2-1; 12 bases align to TRBD2. The CDR3 loop spans 17 amino acids. Germline loops: CDR1 SGHAT, CDR2 FQNNGV. Unmatched junction bases numbered 8, after V lost 1 base and J lost 7 bases. The CDR3 loop is CASSLVLGLAGINEQFF. The CDR3 nucleotides read TGTGCCAGCAGCTTAGTACTTGGACTAGCGGGGATAAATGAGCAGTTCTTC.

The chain is built from TRBV29-1 and TRBJ2-3; 12 bases match TRBD1. Germline CDR1 and CDR2: SQVTM and ANQGSEA. This CDR3 spans 17 amino acids. J was trimmed by 2 bases and V by 5 bases; bases with no gene match: 11. The CDR3 DNA reads as TGCAGCGTTCTTGACCTCGGGACAGGGGGCCCCACAGATACGCAGTATTTT. Translation gives CSVLDLGTGGPTDTQYF.

Ten or more counts support this clonotype. The gene calls are TRBV20-1 and TRBJ2-1; D is unresolved. V was trimmed by 3 bases and J by 10 bases, leaving 7 bases between them. CDR3 length: 10 residues. CDR1 and CDR2 (germline): DFQATT, SNEGSKA (reference sequence). CDR3 sequence: CSASLGEQFF. The CDR3 DNA is TGCAGTGCTAGTTTGGGGGAGCAGTTCTTC.